The 26 T cell receptor beta chains presented below share a single source sample, sequenced in a study of Ad26.COV2.S vaccination and SARS-CoV-2 variants. Indicated treatment: roughly 19 received Ad26.COV2.S at low or high dose, single or two shots; several received placebo; per-sample allocation not given. It was on day 63 after the first vaccine or placebo injection that samples were taken. Generated by immunoSEQ multiplex PCR, the TCRdb table keeps only in-frame clones and is missing some. Here the sample spans under 300,000 clones, around 88% being singletons. The specimen was peripheral blood, collected in a trial of Ad26.COV2.S vaccine versus placebo. All receptors derive from a person between 18 and 65 years old who received the Ad26.COV2.S COVID-19 vaccine or a placebo.

The sample holds one count of this clone. V and J are TRBV4-3 and TRBJ2-5; maybe TRBD1 (6 bases). V was pared by 1 base and J by 5 bases, with 11 bases between. Looked up from germline, CDR1 is LGHNA and CDR2 is YSLEER. The CDR3 totals 14 residues. The CDR3 DNA reads as TGCGCCAGCAGCCAAGCCACAGGGAAGGAGACCCAGTACTTC. It yields the protein CASSQATGKETQYF.

The chain links TRBV7-2 to TRBJ2-5, with D perhaps given as TRBD1 or TRBD2 (5 bases each). The CDR3 has 16 residues. From germline, CDR1 is SGHTA and CDR2 FQGNSA. V lost 1 base, J lost 2 bases, and 14 bases lay in between. CDR3 loop: CASSLGWARGQETQYF. CDR3 DNA: TGTGCCAGCAGCTTAGGGTGGGCGAGGGGTCAAGAGACCCAGTACTTC. Full variable domain (rest looked up from reference TRBV7-2 and TRBJ2-5): GAGVSQSPSNKVTEKGKDVELRCDPISGHTALYWYRQSLGQGLEFLIYFQGNSAPDKSGLPSDRFSAERTGGSVSTLTIQRTQQEDSAVYLCASSLGWARGQETQYFGPGTRLLVL.

V and J are TRBV20-1 and TRBJ1-2; D not certain. V was trimmed by 3 bases and J by 4 bases, leaving 18 bases between them. Looked up from germline, CDR1 is DFQATT and CDR2 is SNEGSKA (reference sequence). This CDR3 spans 15 amino acids. CDR3 protein: CSASYVWVSGYGYTF. DNA for the CDR3: TGCAGTGCTAGTTATGTGTGGGTTTCAGGCTATGGCTACACCTTC.

The rearrangement uses TRBV20-1 and TRBJ2-5; 9 nucleotides line up with TRBD2. V dropped 3 bases and J dropped 7; count of bases not matched to a gene: 9. This CDR3 region has 14 residues. Germline values: CDR1 DFQATT, CDR2 SNEGSKA (reference sequence). The CDR3 DNA sequence: TGCAGTGCTAGTTCCGGGACTAGCAGCGGGACCCAGTACTTC. Translating it yields CSASSGTSSGTQYF.

A word on this clone: The junction departs from the called germline gene at one end, perhaps through a read error. The chain combines TRBV19 with TRBJ1-5; possibly TRBD1 for D (5 bases). Germline CDR1 reads LNHDA; CDR2 reads SQIVND (reference sequence). The CDR3 extends over 15 amino acids. The CDR3: CAGGTAGWSNQPQHF. The CDR3 region has the DNA TGCGCCGGGGGAACGGCAGGGTGGAGCAATCAGCCCCAGCATTTT.

CDR3 loop: CASSDSGSTGELFF. DNA for the CDR3: TGTGCCAGCAGTGACTCGGGCTCCACCGGGGAGCTGTTTTTT. This chain connects TRBV6-4 to TRBJ2-2, with D unresolved. V was pared by 0 bases and J by 4 bases, with 6 bases between. CDR3 length equals 14 residues. Germline lookup yields CDR1 MRHNA and CDR2 SNTAGT.

The genes are TRBV24-1 and TRBJ1-2, with TRBD1 identical over 7 bases. The CDR3 is 15 residues long. Germline-derived CDR1 and CDR2 are KGHDR and SFDVKD. V lost 3 bases to trimming and J lost 3 bases; unmatched junction nucleotides: 6. The DNA of the CDR3 is TGTGCCACCAGTGATCCCGGGACAGAATACTATGGCTACACCTTC. Amino acid sequence: CATSDPGTEYYGYTF.

The chain uses TRBV11-2 and TRBJ2-3, with TRBD1 as a possible D gene (5 bases). Looked up from germline, CDR1 is SGHAT and CDR2 is FQNNGV. Trimming stripped 5 bases from V and 2 bases from J, with 17 bases between. The CDR3 is 16 amino acids. CDR3 DNA sequence: TGTGCCAGCAGCCAAATAAGGGGTAAACTCACAGATACGCAGTATTTT. It is translated as CASSQIRGKLTDTQYF.

This chain links TRBV19 with TRBJ1-2, with a possible D match to TRBD1 (6 bases). The CDR3 extends over 14 amino acids. V was shortened by 6 bases and J by 4 bases, with 15 bases between the two germline ends. Germline V gives CDR1 LNHDA, CDR2 SQIVND (reference sequence). In DNA, the CDR3 is TGTGCCAGTAGCCCTGTAGGGGGGAGCTATGGCTACACCTTC. This gives the protein CASSPVGGSYGYTF.

The rearrangement links TRBV20-1 to TRBJ2-7; D gene uncertain. The CDR3 runs to 11 residues. Germline V CDR1 and CDR2: DFQATT, SNEGSKA (reference sequence). V lost 0 bases and J lost 4, with 4 bases in between. CDR3 nucleotides: TGCAGTGCTAGAGATCATTACGAGCAGTACGTC. Amino acid sequence: CSARDHYEQYV.

The CDR3 DNA sequence: TGTGCCAGCAGCTTGGACAGTTGGGCGTACGAGCAGTACTTC. Amino acid sequence: CASSLDSWAYEQYF. This sequence joins TRBV5-4 and TRBJ2-7; D gene uncertain. CDR1 and CDR2 (germline): SGHNT, YYREEE (reference sequence). The CDR3 runs 14 residues. Trimming left V 0 bases short and J 4 bases short, with 11 bases between.

This clone was detected once. V and J are TRBV5-1 and TRBJ1-1; D might be TRBD1 (5 bases). Germline V lookup: CDR1 SGHRS, CDR2 YFSETQ. Trimming shortened V by 0 bases and J by 0 bases, and 9 bases separated the two germline ends. This CDR3 contains 15 residues. The CDR3 DNA reads as TGCGCCAGCAGCTTGGAGGAGGGGATGAACACTGAAGCTTTCTTT. Its translation: CASSLEEGMNTEAFF.

The V call is TRBV6-6, the J call TRBJ2-2, with a possible D match to TRBD1 (6 bases). V was pared by 5 bases and J by 1 base, with 11 bases between. The CDR3 is 15 residues long. CDR1 is MNHNY and CDR2 is SVGAGI in the germline V gene (reference sequence). The CDR3 DNA reads TGTGCCAGCAGTGCACCGGGACAGAACACCGGGGAGCTGTTTTTT. The encoded protein is CASSAPGQNTGELFF.

This rearrangement joins TRBV20-1 to TRBJ2-1; D is ambiguous. Trimming shortened V by 6 bases and J by 3 bases, and 3 bases separated the two germline ends. This CDR3 region has 10 residues. In germline, CDR1 is DFQATT, CDR2 SNEGSKA (reference sequence). The CDR3 loop is CSAVYNEQFF. The DNA for the CDR3 is TGCAGTGCCGTCTACAATGAGCAGTTCTTC.

This clone is a singleton in its sample. The CDR3 sequence: CAWSLQGIGGYTF. CDR3 coding DNA: TGTGCCTGGAGCTTACAGGGGATTGGTGGCTACACCTTC. J is TRBJ1-2 and V is TRBV30; 7 nucleotides match TRBD1. This CDR3 is 13 amino acids long. The ends lost 3 bases at V and 7 bases at J; junction bases unmatched: 8. Germline V CDR1 and CDR2: GTSNPN, SVGIG (reference sequence).

The V call is TRBV6-5, the J call TRBJ2-5, with 9 bases identical to TRBD1. The CDR3 loop spans 13 amino acids. The J segment lost 4 bases and the V segment lost 5 bases, leaving 2 bases of the junction unmatched. In germline, CDR1 is MNHEY, CDR2 SVGAGI. Written as DNA, the CDR3 is TGTGCCAGCAGTCAGGACAGGGGAGAGACCCAGTACTTC. Amino acid sequence: CASSQDRGETQYF.

This sequence joins TRBV7-2 and TRBJ2-7; TRBD2 aligns across 12 bases. The V segment lost 4 bases and the J segment 7 bases; nucleotides outside the gene matches: 8. The CDR3 consists of 15 residues. CDR1 is SGHTA and CDR2 is FQGNSA in the germline V gene. CDR3 region: CASSYSSGGAGEQYF. CDR3 nucleotide sequence: TGTGCCAGCAGCTACTCTAGCGGGGGGGCTGGAGAGCAGTACTTC.

The V gene is TRBV10-3, the J gene TRBJ1-5; the D is unclear. Germline loops: CDR1 ENHRY, CDR2 SYGVKD. CDR3 length: 16 residues. Trimming removed 10 bases at V and 0 bases at J, with 19 bases between. CDR3 sequence reads: CATRANSFYSNQPQHF. CDR3 DNA: TGTGCCACCAGAGCTAACAGTTTTTATAGCAATCAGCCCCAGCATTTT.

This chain uses TRBV3-1 (or the pseudogene TRBV3-2) with TRBJ2-1; D is ambiguous. Germline CDR1 reads LGHDT; CDR2 reads YNNKEL (reference sequence). The CDR3 runs to 17 residues. The V end was cut by 0 bases, the J end by 0 bases, with 12 bases between. The CDR3 DNA is TGTGCCAGCAGCCAAGATTTAAGGCGGAGCTCCTACAATGAGCAGTTCTTC. This sequence encodes CASSQDLRRSSYNEQFF.

This chain links TRBV27 with TRBJ1-5; D is unresolved. The V end lost 5 bases, the J end lost 7 bases, and 12 bases lay between the germline ends. Germline CDR1 and CDR2: MNHEY and SMNVEV (reference sequence). The CDR3 extends over 13 amino acids. The CDR3: CASSPDYVQPQHF. The CDR3 DNA is TGTGCCAGCAGTCCGGACTATGTGCAGCCCCAGCATTTT.

The chain uses TRBV4-2 and TRBJ1-2; 9 nucleotides line up with TRBD1. V lost 1 base to trimming and J lost 5 bases; unmatched junction nucleotides: 5. Per the germline V gene, CDR1 is LGHNA and CDR2 is YNFKEQ. CDR3 size: 15 residues. The CDR3 nucleotides read TGTGCCAGCAGCCAAGGTGCCGGGACAGGGTATGGCTACACCTTC. Translating it yields CASSQGAGTGYGYTF.

The chain couples TRBV2 to TRBJ2-7; no reliable D call. The CDR3 has 12 amino acids. Between the trimmed V and J ends, which lost 3 bases and 4 bases, there was a span of 7 bases. Germline loops: CDR1 SNHLY, CDR2 FYNNEI. CDR3 DNA: TGTGCCAGCAGTGAGATGGGGTACGAGCAGTACTTC. Its translation: CASSEMGYEQYF.

This chain connects TRBV4-2 to TRBJ2-3, with 9 bases fitting TRBD2. The J segment lost 1 base and the V segment lost 4 bases, leaving 6 bases of the junction unmatched. CDR1 is LGHNA, CDR2 YNFKEQ, per germline. The CDR3 contains 16 residues. The CDR3 sequence: CASSPQAGGRTDTQYF. The CDR3 bases are TGTGCCAGCAGCCCCCAAGCGGGGGGCCGCACAGATACGCAGTATTTT.

The chain combines TRBV5-1 with TRBJ2-5; either TRBD1 or TRBD2 may supply D (5 bases each). Germline V CDR1 and CDR2: SGHRS, YFSETQ. The V and J ends lost 0 bases and 4 bases respectively, with 16 bases between them. This CDR3 has 16 amino acids. The CDR3 is CASSLGGRGPGETQYF. CDR3 DNA: TGCGCCAGCAGCTTGGGGGGACGAGGGCCAGGAGAGACCCAGTACTTC.

This clone was observed once. The gene calls are TRBV5-4 and TRBJ2-3, with TRBD1 matching over 10 bases. This CDR3 has 15 amino acids. Germline assignment: CDR1 SGHNT and CDR2 YYREEE (reference sequence). Unmatched junction bases numbered 7, after V lost 5 bases and J lost 4 bases. This CDR3 reads CASSLAGTGADTQYF. The CDR3 nucleotides read TGTGCCAGCAGTCTAGCCGGGACAGGGGCAGATACGCAGTATTTT.

The genes are TRBV3-1 (or the pseudogene TRBV3-2) and TRBJ2-1, with 7 nucleotides matching TRBD2. Germline V gives CDR1 LGHDT, CDR2 YNNKEL (reference sequence). With 0 bases clipped from V and 5 bases from J, the junction kept 7 bases outside the gene matches. The CDR3 is 16 amino acids. In nucleotides, the CDR3 is TGTGCCAGCAGCCAAGAGGGGGGGAGACTCCACAATGAGCAGTTCTTC. Translated, it gives CASSQEGGRLHNEQFF.